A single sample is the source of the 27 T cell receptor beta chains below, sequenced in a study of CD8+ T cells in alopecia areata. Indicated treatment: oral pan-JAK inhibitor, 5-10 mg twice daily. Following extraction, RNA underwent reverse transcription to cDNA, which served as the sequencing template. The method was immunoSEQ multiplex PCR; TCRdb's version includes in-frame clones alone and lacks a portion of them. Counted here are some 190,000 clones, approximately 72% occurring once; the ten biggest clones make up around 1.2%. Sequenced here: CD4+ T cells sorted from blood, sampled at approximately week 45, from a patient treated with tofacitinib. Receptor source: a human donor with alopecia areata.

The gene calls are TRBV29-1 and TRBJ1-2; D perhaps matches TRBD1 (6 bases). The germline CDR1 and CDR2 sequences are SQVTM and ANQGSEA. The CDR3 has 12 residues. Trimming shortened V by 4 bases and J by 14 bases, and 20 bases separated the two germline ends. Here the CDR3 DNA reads TGCAGCGTTGCGGGACAAGCTCTGAGGATGACCTTC. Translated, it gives CSVAGQALRMTF.

The CDR3: CASSQDLASKNEKLFF. In nucleotides, the CDR3 is TGCGCCAGCAGCCAAGATTTGGCCAGTAAAAATGAAAAACTGTTTTTT. This chain joins TRBV4-3 and TRBJ1-4; D is uncertain. Germline CDR1 is LGHNA and CDR2 is YSLEER. This CDR3 region has 16 residues. Trimming pared 0 bases from V and 5 bases from J, leaving 13 bases between.

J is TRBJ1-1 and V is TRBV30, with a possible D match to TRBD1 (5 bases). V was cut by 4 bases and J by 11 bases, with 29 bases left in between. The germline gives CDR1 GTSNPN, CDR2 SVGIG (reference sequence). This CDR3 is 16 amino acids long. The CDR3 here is CAWNGVSGTERGKAFF. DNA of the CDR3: TGTGCCTGGAATGGTGTAAGTGGGACCGAACGGGGAAAGGCTTTCTTT.

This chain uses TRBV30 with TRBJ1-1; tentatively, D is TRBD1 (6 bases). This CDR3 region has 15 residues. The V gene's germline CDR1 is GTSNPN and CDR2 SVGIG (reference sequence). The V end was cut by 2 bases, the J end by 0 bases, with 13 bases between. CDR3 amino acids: CAWSLAGGLNTEAFF. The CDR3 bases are TGTGCCTGGAGTCTTGCGGGGGGCCTGAACACTGAAGCTTTCTTT. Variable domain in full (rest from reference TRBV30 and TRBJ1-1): SQTIHQWPATLVQPVGSPLSLECTVEGTSNPNLYWYRQAAGRGLQLLFYSVGIGQISSEVPQNLSASRPQDRQFILSSKKLLLSDSGFYLCAWSLAGGLNTEAFFGQGTRLTVV.

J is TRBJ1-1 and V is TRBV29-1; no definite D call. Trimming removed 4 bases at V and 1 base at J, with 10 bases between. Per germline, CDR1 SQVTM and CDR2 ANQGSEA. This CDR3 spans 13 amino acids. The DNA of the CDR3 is TGCAGCGTTGCTCGGCAGGAGAACACTGAAGCTTTCTTT. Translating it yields CSVARQENTEAFF.

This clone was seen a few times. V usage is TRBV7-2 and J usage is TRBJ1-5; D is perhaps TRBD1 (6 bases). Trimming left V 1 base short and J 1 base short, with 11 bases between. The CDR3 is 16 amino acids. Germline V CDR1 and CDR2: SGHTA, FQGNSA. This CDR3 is CASSLVGGGSNQPQHF. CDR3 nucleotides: TGTGCCAGCAGCTTAGTCGGAGGGGGGAGCAATCAGCCCCAGCATTTT.

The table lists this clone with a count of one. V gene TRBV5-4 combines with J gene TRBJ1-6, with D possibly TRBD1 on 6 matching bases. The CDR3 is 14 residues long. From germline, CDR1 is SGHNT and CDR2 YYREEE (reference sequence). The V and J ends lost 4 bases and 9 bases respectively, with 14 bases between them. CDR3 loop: CASSMDRVRSPLHF. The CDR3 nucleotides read TGTGCCAGCAGCATGGACAGAGTCCGTTCACCCCTCCACTTT.

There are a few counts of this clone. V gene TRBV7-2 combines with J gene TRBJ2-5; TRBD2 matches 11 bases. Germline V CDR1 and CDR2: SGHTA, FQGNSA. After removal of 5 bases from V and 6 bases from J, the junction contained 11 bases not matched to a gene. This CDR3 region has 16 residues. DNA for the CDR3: TGTGCCAGCAGCCCCCGGATTCTAGCGGGGGGACAGACCCAGTACTTC. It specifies CASSPRILAGGQTQYF. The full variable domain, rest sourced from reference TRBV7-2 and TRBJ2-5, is GAGVSQSPSNKVTEKGKDVELRCDPISGHTALYWYRQSLGQGLEFLIYFQGNSAPDKSGLPSDRFSAERTGGSVSTLTIQRTQQEDSAVYLCASSPRILAGGQTQYFGPGTRLLVL.

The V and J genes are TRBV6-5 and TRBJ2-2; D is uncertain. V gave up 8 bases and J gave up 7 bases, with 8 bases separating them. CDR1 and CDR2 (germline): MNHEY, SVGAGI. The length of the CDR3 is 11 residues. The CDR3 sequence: CASGFGGELFF. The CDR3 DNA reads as TGTGCCAGCGGCTTTGGCGGGGAGCTGTTTTTT.

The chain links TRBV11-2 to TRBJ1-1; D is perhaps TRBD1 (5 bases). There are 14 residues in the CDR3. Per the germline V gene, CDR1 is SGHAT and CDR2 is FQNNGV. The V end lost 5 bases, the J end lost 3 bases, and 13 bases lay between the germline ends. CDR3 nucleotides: TGTGCCAGCAGCCCCCAGGGAGGGTACACTGAAGCTTTCTTT. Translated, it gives CASSPQGGYTEAFF.

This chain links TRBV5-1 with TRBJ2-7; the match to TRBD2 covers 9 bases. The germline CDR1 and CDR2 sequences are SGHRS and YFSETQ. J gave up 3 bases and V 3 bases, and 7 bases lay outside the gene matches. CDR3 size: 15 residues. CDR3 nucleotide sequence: TGCGCCAGCAGCTACTCTAGCGGGGCTAACTACGAGCAGTACTTC. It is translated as CASSYSSGANYEQYF.

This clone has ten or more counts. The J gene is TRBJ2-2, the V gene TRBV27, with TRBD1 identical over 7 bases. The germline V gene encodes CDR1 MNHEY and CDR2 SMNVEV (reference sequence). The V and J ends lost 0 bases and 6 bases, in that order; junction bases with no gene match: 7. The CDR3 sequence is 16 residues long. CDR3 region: CASSLSPTGFPGELFF. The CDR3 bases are TGTGCCAGCAGTTTATCACCGACAGGGTTCCCCGGGGAGCTGTTTTTT.

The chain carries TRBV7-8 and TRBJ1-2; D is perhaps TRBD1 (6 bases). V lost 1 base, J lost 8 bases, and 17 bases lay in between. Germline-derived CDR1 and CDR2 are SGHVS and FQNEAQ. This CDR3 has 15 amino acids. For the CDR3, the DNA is TGTGCCAGCAGCTTAGGGGAAGGGGGTACAGGAGGCTACACCTTC. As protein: CASSLGEGGTGGYTF.

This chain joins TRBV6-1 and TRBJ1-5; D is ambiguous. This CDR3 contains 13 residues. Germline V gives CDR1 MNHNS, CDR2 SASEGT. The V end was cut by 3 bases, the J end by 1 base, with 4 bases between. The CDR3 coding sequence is TGTGCCAGCAGTGAGATCAGCAATCAGCCCCAGCATTTT. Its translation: CASSEISNQPQHF.

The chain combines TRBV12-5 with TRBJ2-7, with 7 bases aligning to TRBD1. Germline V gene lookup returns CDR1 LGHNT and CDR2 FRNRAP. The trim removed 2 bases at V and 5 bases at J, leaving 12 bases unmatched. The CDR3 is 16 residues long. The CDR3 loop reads CASGLPPGQLYHEQYF. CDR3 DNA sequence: TGTGCTAGTGGTTTGCCGCCGGGACAGCTCTACCACGAGCAGTACTTC.

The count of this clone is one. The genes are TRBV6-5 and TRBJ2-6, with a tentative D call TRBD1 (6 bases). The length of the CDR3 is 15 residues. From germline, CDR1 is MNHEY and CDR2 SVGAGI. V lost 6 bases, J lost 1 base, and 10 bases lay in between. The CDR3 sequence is CASRETGSGANVLTF. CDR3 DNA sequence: TGTGCCAGCAGGGAAACAGGGTCTGGGGCCAACGTCCTGACTTTC.

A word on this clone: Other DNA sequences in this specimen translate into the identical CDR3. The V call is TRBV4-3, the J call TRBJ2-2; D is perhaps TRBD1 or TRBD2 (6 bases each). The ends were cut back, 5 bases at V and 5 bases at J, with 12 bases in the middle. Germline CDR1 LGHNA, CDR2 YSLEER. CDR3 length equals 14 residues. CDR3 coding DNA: TGCGCCAGCAGCAGGGGGGCTAAAACCGGGGAGCTGTTTTTT. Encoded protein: CASSRGAKTGELFF.

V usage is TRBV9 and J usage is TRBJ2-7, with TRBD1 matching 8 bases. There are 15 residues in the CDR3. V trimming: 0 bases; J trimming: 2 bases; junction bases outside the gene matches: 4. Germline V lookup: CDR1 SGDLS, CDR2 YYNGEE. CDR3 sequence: CASSVGTGGPYEQYF. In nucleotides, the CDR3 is TGTGCCAGCAGCGTAGGAACAGGGGGTCCCTACGAGCAGTACTTC. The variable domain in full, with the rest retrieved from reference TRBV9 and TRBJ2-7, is DSGVTQTPKHLITATGQRVTLRCSPRSGDLSVYWYQQSLDQGLQFLIQYYNGEERAKGNILERFSAQQFPDLHSELNLSSLELGDSALYFCASSVGTGGPYEQYFGPGTRLTVT.

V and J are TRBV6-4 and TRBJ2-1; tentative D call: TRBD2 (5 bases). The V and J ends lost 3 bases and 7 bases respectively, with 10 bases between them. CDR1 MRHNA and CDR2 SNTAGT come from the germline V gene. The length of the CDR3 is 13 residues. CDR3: CASSDSGFNEQFF. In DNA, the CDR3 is TGTGCCAGCAGTGATTCGGGGTTTAATGAGCAGTTCTTC.

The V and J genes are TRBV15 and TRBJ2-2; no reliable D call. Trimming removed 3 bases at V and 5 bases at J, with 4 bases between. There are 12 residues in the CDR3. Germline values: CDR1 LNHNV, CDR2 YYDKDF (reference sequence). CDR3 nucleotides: TGTGCCACCAGCAGTGGAACCGGGGAGCTGTTTTTT. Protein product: CATSSGTGELFF. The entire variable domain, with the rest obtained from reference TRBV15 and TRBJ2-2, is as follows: DAMVIQNPRYQVTQFGKPVTLSCSQTLNHNVMYWYQQKSSQAPKLLFHYYDKDFNNEADTPDNFQSRRPNTSFCFLDIRSPGLGDTAMYLCATSSGTGELFFGEGSRLTVL.

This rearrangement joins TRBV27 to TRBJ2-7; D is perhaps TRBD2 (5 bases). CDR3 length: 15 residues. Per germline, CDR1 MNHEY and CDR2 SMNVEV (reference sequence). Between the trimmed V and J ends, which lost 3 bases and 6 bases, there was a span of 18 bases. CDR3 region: CASSFGPSVRGEQYF. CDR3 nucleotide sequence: TGTGCCAGCAGTTTCGGACCATCGGTTCGGGGCGAGCAGTACTTC.

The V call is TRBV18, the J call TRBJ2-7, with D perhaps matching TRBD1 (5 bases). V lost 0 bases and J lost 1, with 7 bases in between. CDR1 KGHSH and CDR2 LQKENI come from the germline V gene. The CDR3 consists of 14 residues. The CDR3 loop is CASSPPAGSYEQYF. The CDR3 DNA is TGTGCCAGCTCACCACCGGCAGGGTCCTACGAGCAGTACTTC.

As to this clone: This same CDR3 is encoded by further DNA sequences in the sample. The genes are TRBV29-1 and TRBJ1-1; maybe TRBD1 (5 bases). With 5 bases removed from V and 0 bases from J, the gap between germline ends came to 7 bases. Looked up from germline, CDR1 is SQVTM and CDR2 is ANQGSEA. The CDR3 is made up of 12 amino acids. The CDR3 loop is CSVRGMNTEAFF. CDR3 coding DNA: TGCAGCGTTCGGGGCATGAACACTGAAGCTTTCTTT.

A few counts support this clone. The CDR3 DNA follows: TGTGCCAGCAGCCCAGCGGGACAGATGAAAGATACGCAGTATTTT. It specifies CASSPAGQMKDTQYF. The chain joins TRBV5-4 to TRBJ2-3; D assignment may be TRBD1 or TRBD2 (7 bases each). Germline CDR1 and CDR2: SGHNT and YYREEE (reference sequence). The CDR3 sequence is 15 residues long. Trimming took off 4 bases at V and 5 bases at J, with 17 bases between the two ends. Full variable domain (rest looked up from reference TRBV5-4 and TRBJ2-3): ETGVTQSPTHLIKTRGQQVTLRCSSQSGHNTVSWYQQALGQGPQFIFQYYREEENGRGNFPPRFSGLQFPNYSSELNVNALELDDSALYLCASSPAGQMKDTQYFGPGTRLTVL.

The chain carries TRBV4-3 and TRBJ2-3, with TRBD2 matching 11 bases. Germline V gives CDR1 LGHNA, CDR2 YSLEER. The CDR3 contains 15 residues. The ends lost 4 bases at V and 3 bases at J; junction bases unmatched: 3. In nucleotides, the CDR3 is TGCGCCAGCAGCCCGACTAGCGGGGTTACAGATACGCAGTATTTT. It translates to CASSPTSGVTDTQYF.

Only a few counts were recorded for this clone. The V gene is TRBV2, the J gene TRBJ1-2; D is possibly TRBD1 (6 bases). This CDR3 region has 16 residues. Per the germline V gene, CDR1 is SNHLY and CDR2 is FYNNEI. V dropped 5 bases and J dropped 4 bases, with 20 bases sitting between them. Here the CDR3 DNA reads TGTGCCAGCAGTTCGGGACAACCGATTCTTGGCTATGGCTACACCTTC. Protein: CASSSGQPILGYGYTF.

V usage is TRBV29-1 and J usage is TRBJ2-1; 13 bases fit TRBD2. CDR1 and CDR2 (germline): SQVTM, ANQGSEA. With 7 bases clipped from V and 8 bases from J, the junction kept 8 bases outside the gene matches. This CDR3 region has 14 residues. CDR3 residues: CSALLAGGLDEQFF. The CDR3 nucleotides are TGCAGCGCCTTACTAGCGGGGGGGCTGGATGAGCAGTTCTTC.